The 28 T cell receptor beta chains below all came from one sample that was sequenced in a study of tumor-infiltrating lymphocytes in primary liver carcinoma. Unsorted whole blood yielded blood RNA, and germline DNA was extracted as well. Researchers generated TCR beta cDNA from about 460 ng of total RNA, relying on a constant-region primer. ARM-PCR, slightly modified, supplied the TCR beta libraries through three nested multiplex PCR rounds. Researchers ran the first two PCR rounds for approximately 9 cycles each with TRBV1-TRBV30 forward primers and a C-beta reverse primer. In TCRdb, the multiplex PCR reads were re-called with MiXCR into one record per CDR3 protein. Among hundreds of thousands of distinct CDR3 sequences listed, 45% to 70% were seen once. Sequenced sample: peripheral blood. The origin of the receptors is a woman aged 30 to 39 with primary liver carcinoma and hepatitis B virus infection.

The table lists this clonotype with a count of one. The J gene is TRBJ1-2, the V gene TRBV28; no clear D. CDR3 length equals 13 residues. The germline V gene has CDR1 MDHEN and CDR2 SYDVKM. V was trimmed by 8 bases and J by 8 bases, leaving 18 bases between them. The DNA for the CDR3 is TGTGCCAGCGGAAACCCGACGGACCGAGGCTACACCTTC. Translation gives CASGNPTDRGYTF.

A note on this clonotype: With a much larger clone just one base away, this may be a read error. The rearrangement joins TRBV4-3 to TRBJ2-6; a weak D match, TRBD2 (5 bases). Germline CDR1 is LGHNA and CDR2 is YSLEER. The CDR3 has 17 amino acids. V was pared by 4 bases and J by 0 bases, with 13 bases between. The CDR3 is CASSRITGVSGANVLTF. CDR3 DNA sequence: TGCGCCAGCAGCCGGATAACCGGGGTCTCTGGGGCCAACGTCCTGACTTTC.

At least ten counts were recorded for this clonotype. The chain joins TRBV12-3 or TRBV12-4 to TRBJ2-1, with D uncertain. This CDR3 region has 15 residues. Trimming pared 4 bases from V and 0 bases from J, leaving 10 bases between. The CDR3 protein is CASSYGDSSYNEQFF. The CDR3 nucleotides read TGTGCCAGCAGTTACGGCGATAGCTCCTACAATGAGCAGTTCTTC.

On this clonotype: This likely comes from a read error, as the CDR3 has no conserved phenylalanine or tryptophan at its end. The DNA is omitted, as the CDR3 cannot be located on it reliably, and the CDR3 follows TCRdb's listing. The V and J genes are TRBV6-2 or TRBV6-3 and TRBJ2-1; the table's D call of TRBD2 was not tested on the DNA. Termini included, the CDR3 measures 13 amino acids. CDR1 and CDR2 from the germline V gene are MNHEY and SVGEGT. CDR3 sequence: CASSMEGGTFRLY.

This clonotype was picked up many times. The DNA of the CDR3 is TGCGCCAGCAGCCAGGCTCCCTCAAGCGGGAGGGTGGACGAGCAGTACTTC. It specifies CASSQAPSSGRVDEQYF. The genes are TRBV4-1 and TRBJ2-7; 10 bases match TRBD2. CDR1 and CDR2 (germline): MGHRA, YSYEKL. This CDR3 has 17 amino acids. V shed 3 bases and J 5 bases; nucleotides not matched to a gene: 13.

Comment on this clonotype: One end of the junction fails to match germline, which may point to a read error. V usage is TRBV6-2 or TRBV6-3 and J usage is TRBJ2-5; D is uncertain. Germline loops: CDR1 MNHEY, CDR2 SVGEGT. The CDR3 has 14 amino acids. The DNA for the CDR3 is TGTGCCGGCAGTCACGAATATTCCCAAGAGACCCAGTACTTC. Protein: CAGSHEYSQETQYF.

The chain combines TRBV5-1 with TRBJ2-3, with 7 bases aligning to TRBD2. The CDR3 has 14 amino acids. CDR1 and CDR2 (germline): SGHRS, YFSETQ. V was pared by 1 base and J by 6 bases, with 5 bases of the junction left unmatched. The CDR3 is CASSLSGIHDTQYF. The CDR3 DNA reads TGCGCCAGCAGCTTGAGCGGGATCCATGATACGCAGTATTTT.

This clonotype is a singleton in its sample. This chain connects TRBV29-1 to TRBJ2-5; TRBD1 matches at 9 bases. This CDR3 is built from 14 residues. V lost 8 bases, J lost 9 bases, and 16 bases stayed unmatched. The V gene's germline CDR1 is SQVTM and CDR2 ANQGSEA. The CDR3 nucleotides are TGCAGCATTGCCAGGACAGGGGCTCGGGAGTCCCAGTACTTC. Amino acids: CSIARTGARESQYF.

About this clonotype: An end of the junction does not agree with germline; a read error may underlie this. The chain uses TRBV10-3 and TRBJ1-5; 7 nucleotides align to TRBD1. Germline lookup yields CDR1 ENHRY and CDR2 SYGVKD. This CDR3 spans 18 amino acids. The CDR3 DNA follows: TGTGCCATCAGTGAGTCTGGAGGGGGCCCCGGCTTAGGTCAGTCCCAGCATTTT. This sequence encodes CAISESGGGPGLGQSQHF.

This sequence joins TRBV4-2 and TRBJ2-3; a possible D gene is TRBD2 (6 bases). The germline V and J ends were trimmed by 4 bases and 5 bases, with 19 bases remaining between them. Germline V gives CDR1 LGHNA, CDR2 YNFKEQ. This CDR3 has 16 residues. The CDR3: CASSPLVGLDKDTQYF. CDR3 DNA: TGTGCCAGCAGCCCGCTAGTGGGACTTGACAAAGATACGCAGTATTTT.

This chain uses TRBV6-5 with TRBJ2-1; 9 nucleotides line up with TRBD2. Germline loops: CDR1 MNHEY, CDR2 SVGAGI. This CDR3 spans 14 amino acids. Trimming cost V 10 bases and J 6 bases; bases outside gene matches: 10. The CDR3 is CATTRYSGGNEQFF. DNA for the CDR3: TGTGCCACGACGCGATATAGCGGGGGCAATGAGCAGTTCTTC.

This clonotype was observed at least ten times. This chain links TRBV29-1 with TRBJ2-1; 8 bases are a match to TRBD2. Germline V CDR1 and CDR2: SQVTM, ANQGSEA. V lost 6 bases, J lost 4 bases, and 8 bases stayed unmatched. CDR3 length: 14 residues. The CDR3 loop is CSVQLAALYNEQFF. The CDR3 DNA sequence: TGCAGCGTGCAACTAGCGGCCCTATACAATGAGCAGTTCTTC.

Concerning this clonotype itself: A read error may explain this, as a much larger clone is one base away. Here the CDR3 DNA reads TGCAGCGTTTCCGTCTCTGGAAACACCGTATATTTT. Translation gives CSVSVSGNTVYF. The V and J genes are TRBV29-1 and TRBJ1-3; D not resolved. This CDR3 region has 12 residues. Per germline, CDR1 SQVTM and CDR2 ANQGSEA.

Comment on this clonotype: A read error is possible here, since a much larger clone lies one base away. Lacking the conserved final phenylalanine or tryptophan, this CDR3 likely reflects a read error. The V and J genes are TRBV29-1 and TRBJ1-1; no firm D call. The germline V gene encodes CDR1 SQVTM and CDR2 ANQGSEA. This CDR3 is 11 amino acids long. The V end was cut by 0 bases, the J end by 9 bases, with 8 bases between. As DNA, the CDR3 is TGCAGCGTTGAAGATCCAAGAAAAGCTTTCATT. It codes for CSVEDPRKAFI.

This clonotype was recorded many times. The junction shows a germline mismatch at one end, possibly a read error. The chain couples TRBV11-2 to TRBJ2-2; D may be TRBD2 (5 bases). Germline values: CDR1 SGHAT, CDR2 FQNNGV. CDR3 length: 11 amino acids. CDR3 in DNA: TGTGCCAGCAGCTTCACCGGGGAGCTGCTTTTT. It codes for CASSFTGELLF.

The chain is built from TRBV24-1 and TRBJ2-5; TRBD2 is a possible D gene (6 bases). V was clipped by 3 bases and J by 5 bases, with 18 bases between them. This CDR3 is built from 16 residues. The germline gives CDR1 KGHDR, CDR2 SFDVKD. The CDR3 region has the DNA TGTGCCACCAGTGATCCAATATCGGGAGTCACCGAGACCCAGTACTTC. Protein product: CATSDPISGVTETQYF.

V usage is TRBV30 and J usage is TRBJ2-1; the D gene is possibly TRBD2 (5 bases). The germline V and J ends were trimmed by 4 bases and 8 bases, with 12 bases remaining between them. The germline V gene has CDR1 GTSNPN and CDR2 SVGIG (reference sequence). The length of the CDR3 is 12 residues. CDR3: CAWNLVGDEQFF. CDR3 DNA: TGTGCCTGGAATCTAGTGGGAGATGAGCAGTTCTTC.

Concerning this clonotype itself: One end of the junction is discordant with germline, which a read error may explain. The rearrangement joins TRBV7-9 to TRBJ1-2, with D hard to call. CDR3 length: 12 amino acids. Germline V gene lookup returns CDR1 SEHNR and CDR2 FQNEAQ (reference sequence). The CDR3 reads CASNLETEGYTF. CDR3 bases: TGTGCCAGCAACTTAGAAACAGAAGGCTACACCTTC. Full variable domain (missing parts from reference TRBV7-9 and TRBJ1-2): DTGVSQNPRHKITKRGQNVTFRCDPISEHNRLYWYRQTLGQGPEFLTYFQNEAQLEKSRLLSDRFSAERPKGSFSTLEIQRTEQGDSAMYLCASNLETEGYTFGSGTRLTVV.

In this sample, this clonotype turned up a few times. The V call is TRBV6-6, the J call TRBJ1-2, with D possibly TRBD1 on 5 matching bases. The V gene lost 5 bases and the J gene lost 10 bases, with 11 bases spanning the gap. The CDR3 has 11 amino acids. Germline lookup yields CDR1 MNHNY and CDR2 SVGAGI (reference sequence). CDR3: CASSEVGPYTF. DNA of the CDR3: TGTGCCAGCAGTGAGGTGGGGCCCTACACCTTC.

With respect to this clonotype: Given a much more abundant clone one base away, this may be a read error. V gene TRBV6-2 or TRBV6-3 combines with J gene TRBJ1-5; D call uncertain. Trimming cost V 5 bases and J 11 bases, with 16 bases left between them. Germline V lookup: CDR1 MNHEY, CDR2 SVGEGT. CDR3 length equals 13 residues. The CDR3 sequence is CASSRQPPQSQHF. The CDR3, as DNA: TGTGCCAGCAGTCGACAACCGCCACAGTCCCAGCATTTT.

As regards this clonotype: Its ends do not fully match the called genes, so a read error is possible. The chain links TRBV29-1 to TRBJ2-3; no definite D call. CDR1 is SQVTM and CDR2 is ANQGSEA in the germline V gene. The CDR3 has 12 amino acids. The CDR3 region has the DNA TGCAGCCTTGATTTCTCGACGGATACGCAGTATTTT. It translates to CSLDFSTDTQYF.

The chain is built from TRBV6-2 or TRBV6-3 and TRBJ2-1; D is ambiguous. This CDR3 has 12 residues. The germline V gene encodes CDR1 MNHEY and CDR2 SVGEGT. V lost 2 bases to trimming and J lost 10 bases, with 9 bases between them. DNA for the CDR3: TGTGCCAGCAGTTACACCCTTTTGGAGCAGTTCTTC. Its protein is CASSYTLLEQFF.

As regards this clonotype: One end of the junction does not line up with germline, which may come from a read error. This sequence joins TRBV7-3 and TRBJ2-3; possibly TRBD2 for D (6 bases). Germline-derived CDR1 and CDR2 are SGHTA and FQGTGA. The CDR3 has 15 amino acids. For the CDR3, the DNA is TGTGTCAGCAGCTTTACCGGGAGCCACACAGATACGCAGTGTTTT. Translating it yields CVSSFTGSHTDTQCF.

In the case of this clonotype: A clone one base away is much larger, so this may be a read error. The V gene is TRBV4-1, the J gene TRBJ1-1; TRBD1 matches 7 bases. This CDR3 region has 16 residues. Unmatched junction bases numbered 19, after V lost 7 bases and J lost 8 bases. Germline V lookup: CDR1 MGHRA, CDR2 YSYEKL. Here the CDR3 reads CASNQTKTGTVFEAFF. Written as DNA, the CDR3 is TGCGCCAGCAACCAGACCAAAACCGGGACAGTTTTCGAAGCTTTCTTT.

This clonotype was detected ten times or more. The gene calls are TRBV12-3 or TRBV12-4 and TRBJ1-5; D is possibly TRBD1 (6 bases). This CDR3 comprises 14 residues. The germline V and J ends were trimmed by 3 bases and 4 bases, with 10 bases remaining between them. In DNA form, the CDR3 reads TGTGCCAGCAGTTTTTTGGGGGCAAATCAGCCCCAGCATTTT. The encoded protein is CASSFLGANQPQHF.

The V and J genes are TRBV7-9 and TRBJ2-7, with 10 bases aligning to TRBD2. The CDR3 loop spans 16 amino acids. J was trimmed by 0 bases and V by 3 bases; bases with no gene match: 5. Germline values: CDR1 SEHNR, CDR2 FQNEAQ (reference sequence). CDR3 nucleotides: TGTGCCAGCAGCTTCGTTAGCGGGAGGACCTCCTACGAGCAGTACTTC. Translating it yields CASSFVSGRTSYEQYF.

This clonotype showed up just a few times. The J gene is TRBJ2-6, the V gene TRBV6-6, with D possibly matching TRBD1 (6 bases). V was pared by 0 bases and J by 3 bases, with 6 bases between. Germline CDR1 and CDR2: MNHNY and SVGAGI (reference sequence). The CDR3 is 15 amino acids. CDR3 protein: CASSYSDSGANVLTF. The CDR3 DNA follows: TGTGCCAGCAGTTACTCGGACAGTGGGGCCAACGTCCTGACTTTC.

Note on this clonotype: Just one base apart from a much larger clone, this may be a read error. This chain's CDR3 is CASSQGPIYEQYF. CDR3 coding DNA: TGTGCCAGCAGCCAAGGTCCCATCTACGAGCAGTACTTC. The J gene is TRBJ2-7, the V gene TRBV4-2; D not certain. Looked up from germline, CDR1 is LGHNA and CDR2 is YNFKEQ. V lost 1 base and J lost 3, with 7 bases in between. The CDR3 runs to 13 residues.